This T cell receptor (beta chain) appears in the sequencing data of a study of blood T cell repertoires in COVID-19. In the study's own analysis: Reference gene primer amplification gave estimated nucleated cell counts. Sequenced by immunoSEQ multiplex PCR; TCRdb stores in-frame clones only, minus some. The D gene and trimming were derived from the DNA, and the V and J assignments and clone size from that table. The data contain fewer than 500,000 clones, around 87% of them singletons. Participants came from fewer than 25 US areas, aged about 18 to 100 years. Participants had their cohort set by participant-reported clinical history. Recovered participants had two consecutive negative NP/OP PCR tests, healthcare professional clearance, or symptom resolution. V was pared by 6 bases and J by 4 bases, with 7 bases of the junction left unmatched. This CDR3 has 15 residues. Germline assignment: CDR1 LNHNV and CDR2 YYDKDF (reference sequence).

The origin of this receptor is a man in his thirties or forties who had recovered from COVID-19. The chain links TRBV15 to TRBJ1-4; 8 bases are shared with TRBD1. The sequenced sample consisted of PBMCs or T cells enriched from blood (not recorded which). The CDR3 DNA sequence: TGTGCCACCAGTCCAGGGACAGGTGTTAATGAAAAACTGTTTTTT. This gives the protein CATSPGTGVNEKLFF.